The sample holds a few counts of the clone carrying this T cell receptor beta chain. Its antigen is currently unknown. V was trimmed by 0 bases and J by 3 bases, leaving 6 bases between them. Germline CDR1 and CDR2: KGHDR and SFDVKD. CDR3 length equals 14 residues. These data belong to a study of T-cell memory formation after mild COVID-19. Study outcomes and limitations: SARS-CoV-2 specificity of second-wave clones peaking day 37 was unconfirmed.

MiXCR, run by TCRdb on the 5' RACE reads, gives a single entry per CDR3 protein. The sample gives hundreds of thousands of distinct CDR3 sequences, about 20% of which show up once; about 8.7% is in the top ten. The J gene is TRBJ2-3, the V gene TRBV24-1, with a possible D match to TRBD1 (5 bases). Sequencing input: PBMCs or a T cell subset sorted from them (not recorded which). This TCR was sampled from an adult woman who had mild COVID-19 (a few samples of this study predate the infection). Cell type and time point are not known. The CDR3 DNA reads TGTGCCACCAGTGATTTGGCAGGGACAGATACGCAGTATTTT. This sequence encodes CATSDLAGTDTQYF.